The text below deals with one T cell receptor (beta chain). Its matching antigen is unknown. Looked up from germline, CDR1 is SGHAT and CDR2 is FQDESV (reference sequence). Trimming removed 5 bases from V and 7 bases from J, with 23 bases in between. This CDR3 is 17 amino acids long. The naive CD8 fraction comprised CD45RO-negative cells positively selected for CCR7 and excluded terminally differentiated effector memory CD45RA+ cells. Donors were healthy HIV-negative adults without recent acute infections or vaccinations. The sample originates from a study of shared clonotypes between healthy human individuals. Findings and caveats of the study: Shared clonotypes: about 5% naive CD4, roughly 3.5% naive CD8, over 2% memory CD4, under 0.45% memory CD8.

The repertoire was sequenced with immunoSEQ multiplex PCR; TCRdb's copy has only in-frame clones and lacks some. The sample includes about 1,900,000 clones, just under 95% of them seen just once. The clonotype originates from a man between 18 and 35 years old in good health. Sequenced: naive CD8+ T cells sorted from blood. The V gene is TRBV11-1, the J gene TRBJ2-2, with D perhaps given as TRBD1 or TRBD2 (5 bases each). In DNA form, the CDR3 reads TGTGCCAGCAGCCCCGGAATCCGGGACCAGTCAATCGGGGAGCTGTTTTTT. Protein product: CASSPGIRDQSIGELFF.